This note documents a single T cell receptor (beta chain) sequence. The data stem from a study of shared clonotypes between healthy human individuals. Naive CD8 isolation took CD45RO-negative cells positively selected for CCR7 and excluded terminally differentiated effector memory CD45RA+ cells. Clones were read by immunoSEQ multiplex PCR, and TCRdb kept only the in-frame ones, dropping some. The repertoire includes about 700,000 clones, 92% of them detected once, and 20% to 25% sits in the top ten. V was shortened by 8 bases and J by 5 bases, with 13 bases between the two germline ends. This CDR3 has 12 amino acids. Germline V lookup: CDR1 SQVTM, CDR2 ANQGSEA.

Sequencing was done on a sample of naive CD8+ T cells sorted from blood. The chain combines TRBV29-1 with TRBJ2-1; possibly TRBD1 for D (6 bases). The TCR sequence derives from a man aged 25 to 40 in good health. This chain's CDR3 is CSTEDRHNEQFF. The CDR3 DNA reads TGCAGCACAGAGGACAGACACAATGAGCAGTTCTTC.